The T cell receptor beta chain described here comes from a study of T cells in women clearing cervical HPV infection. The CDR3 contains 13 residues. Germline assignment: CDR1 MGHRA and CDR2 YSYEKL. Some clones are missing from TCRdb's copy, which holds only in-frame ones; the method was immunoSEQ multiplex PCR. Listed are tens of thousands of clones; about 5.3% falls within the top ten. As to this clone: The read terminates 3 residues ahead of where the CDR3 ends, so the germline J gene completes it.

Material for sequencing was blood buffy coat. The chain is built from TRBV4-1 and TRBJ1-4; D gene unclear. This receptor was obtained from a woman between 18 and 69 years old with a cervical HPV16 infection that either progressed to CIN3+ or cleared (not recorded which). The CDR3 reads CASSHGLTEGLFF. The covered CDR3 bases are TGCGCCAGCAGCCACGGATTAACAGAAGGA.